The 13 T cell receptor beta chains below come from one sample, sequenced in a study of T cell responses to AZD1222 COVID-19 vaccine. The protocol was immunoSEQ multiplex PCR, while the TCRdb copy is restricted to in-frame clones and leaves out a portion. The sample consists of roughly 70,000 clones, less than 85% of them appearing once. The sequences come from peripheral blood, collected on day 0 of MenACWY control vaccination. Receptors were obtained from an adult in good health.

The rearrangement uses TRBV2 and TRBJ2-1; a possible D gene is TRBD1 (5 bases). Trimming removed 2 bases from V and 0 bases from J, with 14 bases in between. The length of the CDR3 is 17 residues. The germline V gene encodes CDR1 SNHLY and CDR2 FYNNEI. The CDR3: CASSEPGKLSSYNEQFF. The CDR3 coding sequence is TGTGCCAGCAGTGAACCAGGGAAATTGAGCTCCTACAATGAGCAGTTCTTC.

The chain has TRBV30 and TRBJ1-1, with TRBD1 matching 7 bases. V was clipped by 2 bases and J by 5 bases; unmatched bases: 8. The CDR3 has 14 amino acids. CDR1 is GTSNPN, CDR2 SVGIG, per germline (reference sequence). DNA of the CDR3: TGTGCCTGGAGTCTAAAGGGGGCGCATACTGAAGCTTTCTTT. Residues: CAWSLKGAHTEAFF.

The chain combines TRBV7-9 with TRBJ2-1; 9 bases are shared with TRBD2. In germline, CDR1 is SEHNR, CDR2 FQNEAQ (reference sequence). V was pared by 8 bases and J by 1 base, with 18 bases of the junction left unmatched. The CDR3 covers 19 residues. CDR3 residues: CASGGRAGGPFWSYNEQFF. The CDR3 DNA follows: TGTGCCAGCGGCGGTCGAGCGGGGGGTCCCTTTTGGTCCTACAATGAGCAGTTCTTC. The full variable domain, completed using reference TRBV7-9 and TRBJ2-1, is DTGVSQNPRHKITKRGQNVTFRCDPISEHNRLYWYRQTLGQGPEFLTYFQNEAQLEKSRLLSDRFSAERPKGSFSTLEIQRTEQGDSAMYLCASGGRAGGPFWSYNEQFFGPGTRLTVL.

A single count supports this clone. A much larger clone lies a single base off, so this may be a read error. DNA for the CDR3: TGTGCCAGCAGTTCTCAGGGTTACGAGCAGTACTTC. Amino acids: CASSSQGYEQYF. This chain links TRBV13 with TRBJ2-7; perhaps TRBD1 as D (5 bases). CDR3 length: 12 amino acids. Germline V lookup: CDR1 PRHDT, CDR2 FYEKMQ (reference sequence). Trimming pared 6 bases from V and 4 bases from J, leaving 10 bases between.

This chain uses TRBV19 with TRBJ1-2; 10 nucleotides match TRBD1. The trim removed 4 bases at V and 8 bases at J, leaving 10 bases unmatched. This CDR3 spans 15 amino acids. Germline lookup yields CDR1 LNHDA and CDR2 SQIVND (reference sequence). CDR3 sequence reads: CASSTSTGGTSGYTF. CDR3 nucleotide sequence: TGTGCCAGTAGTACCTCGACAGGGGGCACTAGCGGCTACACCTTC.

The CDR3 is CSVVMTNTEAFF. The CDR3 DNA sequence: TGCAGCGTTGTTATGACGAACACTGAAGCTTTCTTT. The chain carries TRBV29-1 and TRBJ1-1; D ambiguous. The V and J ends lost 4 bases and 1 base respectively, with 7 bases between them. The CDR3 extends over 12 amino acids. Germline V gene data show CDR1 as SQVTM and CDR2 as ANQGSEA. The full variable domain, with the rest looked up from reference TRBV29-1 and TRBJ1-1, is SAVISQKPSRDICQRGTSLTIQCQVDSQVTMMFWYRQQPGQSLTLIATANQGSEATYESGFVIDKFPISRPNLTFSTLTVSNMSPEDSSIYLCSVVMTNTEAFFGQGTRLTVV.

V is TRBV5-6 and J is TRBJ1-2, with TRBD1 identical over 7 bases. Germline-derived CDR1 and CDR2 are SGHDT and YYEEEE. This CDR3 is built from 15 residues. V shed 2 bases, J shed 5 bases, and the junction held 9 bases outside the gene matches. The chain's CDR3 is CASSFLGTEYYGYTF. In DNA, the CDR3 is TGTGCCAGCAGCTTCCTCGGGACAGAATATTATGGCTACACCTTC.

V gene TRBV6-6 combines with J gene TRBJ1-1; D not resolved. Trimming left V 5 bases short and J 4 bases short, with 23 bases between. CDR3 length: 17 amino acids. From germline, CDR1 is MNHNY and CDR2 SVGAGI (reference sequence). The CDR3 nucleotides are TGTGCCAGCAGTCGAGGGCGCACCCTCACCGGGGTCACTGAAGCTTTCTTT. Encoded protein: CASSRGRTLTGVTEAFF.

Only one count was recorded for this clone. The V call is TRBV6-1, the J call TRBJ2-1; D is uncertain. The V and J ends lost 1 base and 9 bases respectively, with 10 bases between them. The CDR3 contains 13 residues. CDR1 MNHNS and CDR2 SASEGT come from the germline V gene. CDR3 sequence (DNA): TGTGCCAGCAGTGAAGGGGCTACACTTGAGCAGTTCTTC. Its translation: CASSEGATLEQFF.

V gene TRBV5-5 combines with J gene TRBJ1-1, with D possibly TRBD1 on 6 matching bases. Germline CDR1 SGHKS, CDR2 YYEKEE (reference sequence). This CDR3 is built from 16 residues. Trimming cost V 0 bases and J 7 bases, with 19 bases left between them. CDR3: CASSLDQRGAVGEAFF. The CDR3 region has the DNA TGTGCCAGCAGCTTGGACCAACGGGGGGCCGTTGGTGAAGCTTTCTTT.

This sequence joins TRBV18 and TRBJ2-4; D gene unclear. Deletions cut 2 bases from V and 5 bases from J, with 22 bases between. The V gene's germline CDR1 is KGHSH and CDR2 LQKENI. CDR3 length equals 18 residues. The CDR3 DNA is TGTGCCAGCTCACCAGGGCTTTTAAGCAGGTTGGAAGAAAACATTCAGTACTTC. As protein: CASSPGLLSRLEENIQYF.

The V call is TRBV6-5, the J call TRBJ1-5; D is unresolved. Germline V gene data show CDR1 as MNHEY and CDR2 as SVGAGI. V was trimmed by 6 bases and J by 4 bases, leaving 7 bases between them. The CDR3 contains 12 residues. Here the CDR3 reads CASRGTNQPQHF. CDR3 bases: TGTGCCAGCAGGGGAACGAATCAGCCCCAGCATTTT.

The genes are TRBV19 and TRBJ2-3; the D is unclear. Trimming left V 1 base short and J 6 bases short, with 14 bases between. This CDR3 has 15 amino acids. Germline CDR1 and CDR2: LNHDA and SQIVND (reference sequence). CDR3 sequence: CASSIAPDGSDTQYF. Written as DNA, the CDR3 is TGTGCCAGTAGTATAGCCCCCGATGGATCGGATACGCAGTATTTT. Complete variable domain (other parts from reference TRBV19 and TRBJ2-3): DGGITQSPKYLFRKEGQNVTLSCEQNLNHDAMYWYRQDPGQGLRLIYYSQIVNDFQKGDIAEGYSVSREKKESFPLTVTSAQKNPTAFYLCASSIAPDGSDTQYFGPGTRLTVL.